This TCR beta chain was identified during a study of blood T cell repertoires in COVID-19. Study-level background: Sample material is recorded as cDNA or gDNA derived from T cells, B-cell-depleted T cells, or PBMCs.

Seattle-derived patients entered the study during active infection and were followed longitudinally. This clone was counted once. Authors' methods: Scientists estimated how many nucleated cells there were by amplifying reference gene primers. TCRdb keeps only in-frame clones here, not all; method: immunoSEQ multiplex PCR. D and trimming were read from the DNA, whereas the V and J calls and clone size are those reported in that table. In the table there are about 440,000 clones, around 88% of which are singletons. J was trimmed by 3 bases and V by 2 bases; bases with no gene match: 6. CDR1 is SGHNT and CDR2 is YYREEE in the germline V gene (reference sequence). This CDR3 is built from 15 residues.

The receptor's source is a woman aged 50 to 60 with COVID-19, enrolled during active disease. V usage is TRBV5-4 and J usage is TRBJ1-1; 8 bases match TRBD1. The sequenced sample consisted of peripheral blood. CDR3 sequence reads: CASSFSTGGDTEAFF. CDR3 DNA sequence: TGTGCCAGCAGCTTTTCTACAGGGGGGGACACTGAAGCTTTCTTT.